These 10 T cell receptor beta chains were sequenced from one sample in a study of T cell responses to AZD1222 COVID-19 vaccine. Assay used: immunoSEQ multiplex PCR; TCRdb lists only in-frame clones, some missing. The sample holds about 130,000 clones, roughly 89% seen once. Specimen: peripheral blood, collected on day 0 of AZD1222 vaccination. The source is an adult in good health.

The chain combines TRBV4-1 with TRBJ1-5; D is perhaps TRBD1 (5 bases). Trimming removed 4 bases from V and 7 bases from J, with 14 bases in between. The CDR3 consists of 14 residues. Germline assignment: CDR1 MGHRA and CDR2 YSYEKL. The CDR3 DNA is TGCGCCAGCAGCCCCAGGGTCCGGGACCAGCCCCAGCATTTT. Protein: CASSPRVRDQPQHF.

This chain connects TRBV5-4 to TRBJ1-2; D gene uncertain. V lost 0 bases to trimming and J lost 2 bases, with 5 bases between them. The CDR3 runs to 13 residues. Germline assignment: CDR1 SGHNT and CDR2 YYREEE (reference sequence). As DNA, the CDR3 is TGTGCCAGCAGCTTGGGGCAGAACTATGGCTACACCTTC. Translation gives CASSLGQNYGYTF.

The V gene is TRBV10-1, the J gene TRBJ1-1; D is undetermined. Per the germline V gene, CDR1 is WNHNN and CDR2 is SYGVQD (reference sequence). The CDR3 totals 14 residues. Trimming removed 6 bases at V and 5 bases at J, with 16 bases between. CDR3 in DNA: TGCGCCAGCAGGGCCGACCCGCTGGGGACTGAAGCTTTCTTT. Translating gives CASRADPLGTEAFF.

This clone was counted between two and nine times. The chain employs TRBV10-1 and TRBJ1-6, with 7 bases identical to TRBD1. This CDR3 is 13 amino acids long. Unmatched junction bases numbered 4, after V lost 9 bases and J lost 5 bases. Germline CDR1 reads WNHNN; CDR2 reads SYGVQD (reference sequence). The CDR3: CASQGVDNSPLHF. CDR3 bases: TGCGCCAGTCAGGGGGTTGATAATTCACCCCTCCACTTT.

The rearrangement links TRBV7-6 to TRBJ2-5, with D perhaps matching TRBD2 (6 bases). In germline, CDR1 is SGHVS, CDR2 FNYEAQ. This CDR3 region has 15 residues. V was pared by 5 bases and J by 2 bases, with 15 bases between. This chain's CDR3 is CASSPFFGGQETQYF. The CDR3 coding sequence is TGTGCCAGCAGCCCCTTTTTTGGGGGGCAAGAGACCCAGTACTTC.

CDR3 amino acids: CASSPKVGGNYGYTF. The DNA for the CDR3 is TGTGCCAGTAGTCCTAAGGTCGGTGGTAACTATGGCTACACCTTC. The J gene is TRBJ1-2, the V gene TRBV19; D remains ambiguous. This CDR3 has 15 amino acids. In germline, CDR1 is LNHDA, CDR2 SQIVND (reference sequence). Trimming took 5 bases from V and 1 from J, leaving 14 bases between them. Complete variable domain (other parts from reference TRBV19 and TRBJ1-2): DGGITQSPKYLFRKEGQNVTLSCEQNLNHDAMYWYRQDPGQGLRLIYYSQIVNDFQKGDIAEGYSVSREKKESFPLTVTSAQKNPTAFYLCASSPKVGGNYGYTFGSGTRLTVV.

The gene calls are TRBV5-1 and TRBJ1-3; possibly TRBD1 for D (6 bases). The CDR3 sequence is 15 residues long. V was trimmed by 4 bases and J by 2 bases, leaving 13 bases between them. In germline, CDR1 is SGHRS, CDR2 YFSETQ. Here the CDR3 DNA reads TGCGCCAGCAGCCCAGATACAGGGCCTGGAAACACCATATATTTT. This sequence encodes CASSPDTGPGNTIYF. Filled out from reference TRBV5-1 and TRBJ1-3, the complete variable domain reads KAGVTQTPRYLIKTRGQQVTLSCSPISGHRSVSWYQQTPGQGLQFLFEYFSETQRNKGNFPGRFSGRQFSNSRSEMNVSTLELGDSALYLCASSPDTGPGNTIYFGEGSWLTVV.

The chain joins TRBV7-2 to TRBJ1-4; weak D call: TRBD1 (6 bases). The CDR3 sequence is 15 residues long. Germline V gives CDR1 SGHTA, CDR2 FQGNSA. V was clipped by 5 bases and J by 0 bases, with 10 bases between them. CDR3 sequence (DNA): TGTGCCAGCAGCGCCGGGGACACAACTAATGAAAAACTGTTTTTT. Translation: CASSAGDTTNEKLFF.

V is TRBV3-1 (or the pseudogene TRBV3-2) and J is TRBJ2-3; 7 bases map to TRBD2. The CDR3 length is 14 residues. Looked up from germline, CDR1 is LGHDT and CDR2 is YNNKEL (reference sequence). The J segment lost 7 bases and the V segment lost 3 bases, leaving 7 bases of the junction unmatched. The CDR3: CASSHGREGYTQYF. The CDR3 bases are TGTGCCAGCAGCCACGGCAGGGAGGGGTATACGCAGTATTTT.

This CDR3 reads CAWRSGRGQSNSPLHF. The CDR3 DNA sequence: TGTGCCTGGAGGTCCGGTAGGGGACAGTCCAATTCACCCCTCCACTTT. The chain carries TRBV30 and TRBJ1-6, with 7 bases identical to TRBD1. This CDR3 has 16 amino acids. Looked up from germline, CDR1 is GTSNPN and CDR2 is SVGIG (reference sequence). After removal of 3 bases from V and 7 bases from J, the junction contained 12 bases not matched to a gene.